Shown below are 31 T cell receptor beta chains from a single sample sequenced in a study of T cells after yellow fever vaccination. Using its own MiXCR run on the 5' RACE reads, TCRdb lists one record per CDR3 protein. The sample has about 250,000 distinct CDR3 sequences; approximately 3.8% are singletons. The material was PBMCs, obtained 15 days after the yellow fever booster vaccination. Receptor source: a young man who received the YFV17D yellow fever vaccine.

This clonotype was found many times. The chain is built from TRBV4-1 and TRBJ2-1; D perhaps matches TRBD2 (7 bases). The CDR3 contains 16 residues. The V gene lost 4 bases and the J gene lost 7 bases, with 20 bases spanning the gap. CDR1 MGHRA and CDR2 YSYEKL come from the germline V gene. CDR3 sequence reads: CASSLFVGGARNEQFF. As DNA, the CDR3 is TGCGCCAGCAGCCTATTTGTGGGGGGGGCGAGGAATGAGCAGTTCTTC.

This clonotype has ten or more counts. The V gene is TRBV12-3 or TRBV12-4, the J gene TRBJ2-5; the match to TRBD2 covers 11 bases. There are 19 residues in the CDR3. V trimming: 5 bases; J trimming: 4 bases; junction bases outside the gene matches: 18. The CDR3 is CASSDADRGGLAGGETQYF. CDR3 coding DNA: TGTGCCAGCAGTGACGCAGACAGGGGTGGTCTAGCGGGGGGAGAGACCCAGTACTTC.

This clonotype was counted ten times or more. The V and J genes are TRBV5-1 and TRBJ1-1; D remains unclear. Germline V gene sequence: CDR1 SGHRS, CDR2 YFSETQ. This CDR3 contains 15 residues. With 1 base removed from V and 3 bases from J, the gap between germline ends came to 13 bases. The DNA of the CDR3 is TGCGCCAGCAGCTTGAATCCCGGAACCGACACTGAAGCTTTCTTT. It encodes CASSLNPGTDTEAFF.

This clonotype was seen at least ten times. J is TRBJ2-2 and V is TRBV6-5, with 11 bases that match TRBD2. V shed 5 bases, J shed 1 base, and the junction held 3 bases outside the gene matches. There are 16 residues in the CDR3. Per germline, CDR1 MNHEY and CDR2 SVGAGI. CDR3 residues: CASSKLAGGNTGELFF. The CDR3 bases are TGTGCCAGCAGTAAGCTAGCGGGGGGGAACACCGGGGAGCTGTTTTTT.

This clonotype has a count of ten or more. The rearrangement links TRBV10-3 to TRBJ1-5; D is undetermined. The CDR3 contains 14 residues. Deletions cut 3 bases from V and 7 bases from J, with 13 bases between. Germline values: CDR1 ENHRY, CDR2 SYGVKD. The CDR3 sequence: CAISEIGEGQPQHF. DNA for the CDR3: TGTGCCATCAGTGAAATCGGGGAAGGCCAGCCCCAGCATTTT.

This clonotype was recorded at least ten times. The gene calls are TRBV5-1 and TRBJ2-3; D remains ambiguous. The CDR3 is 14 residues long. V lost 4 bases and J 0 bases, leaving 9 bases between the germline ends. Germline V gene lookup returns CDR1 SGHRS and CDR2 YFSETQ. Here the CDR3 reads CASSREQSTDTQYF. DNA for the CDR3: TGCGCCAGCAGCAGGGAACAAAGCACAGATACGCAGTATTTT. The full variable domain, with the rest looked up from reference TRBV5-1 and TRBJ2-3, is KAGVTQTPRYLIKTRGQQVTLSCSPISGHRSVSWYQQTPGQGLQFLFEYFSETQRNKGNFPGRFSGRQFSNSRSEMNVSTLELGDSALYLCASSREQSTDTQYFGPGTRLTVL.

This clonotype showed up many times. The chain recombines TRBV7-9 with TRBJ2-1, with 10 positions matching TRBD2. Germline V gene lookup returns CDR1 SEHNR and CDR2 FQNEAQ (reference sequence). The J segment lost 10 bases and the V segment lost 0 bases, leaving 6 bases of the junction unmatched. The CDR3 spans 15 residues. This CDR3 is CASSLAAGGEGEQFF. The DNA for the CDR3 is TGTGCCAGCAGCTTAGCAGCGGGGGGGGAGGGAGAGCAGTTCTTC.

This clonotype was detected a few times. The chain carries TRBV10-2 and TRBJ2-3, with TRBD1 matching over 7 bases. CDR3 length equals 14 residues. V lost 8 bases, J lost 2 bases, and 7 bases stayed unmatched. From germline, CDR1 is WSHSY and CDR2 SAAADI. The CDR3 here is CASLPGTATDTQYF. The CDR3 DNA is TGCGCCAGCCTCCCCGGGACAGCCACAGATACGCAGTATTTT.

This clonotype was counted ten times or more. The chain joins TRBV18 to TRBJ1-1, with TRBD1 identical over 9 bases. The germline CDR1 and CDR2 sequences are KGHSH and LQKENI. This CDR3 contains 15 residues. Losses at the gene ends were 6 bases for V and 5 bases for J; bases not matched to a gene: 10. As DNA, the CDR3 is TGTGCCAGCTCCTCGGACAGGGGAATCAGAACTGAAGCTTTCTTT. It yields the protein CASSSDRGIRTEAFF.

There are many counts of this clonotype. The V gene is TRBV4-1, the J gene TRBJ1-5; D is undetermined. Per germline, CDR1 MGHRA and CDR2 YSYEKL. The V end lost 0 bases, the J end lost 9 bases, and 6 bases lay between the germline ends. The CDR3 covers 12 residues. The CDR3 reads CASSQDSGPQHF. CDR3 nucleotide sequence: TGCGCCAGCAGCCAAGACAGTGGGCCCCAGCATTTT.

This clonotype was seen many times. CDR3 protein: CASSPGGAYEQYV. DNA for the CDR3: TGTGCCAGCAGCCCAGGGGGCGCGTACGAGCAGTACGTC. The chain carries TRBV7-9 and TRBJ2-7; 8 bases match TRBD1. Losses at the gene ends were 5 bases for V and 4 bases for J; bases not matched to a gene: 4. Germline CDR1 reads SEHNR; CDR2 reads FQNEAQ (reference sequence). The CDR3 covers 13 residues.

This clonotype was recorded at least ten times. The V call is TRBV12-3 or TRBV12-4, the J call TRBJ2-3; 10 bases line up with TRBD2. V lost 6 bases, J lost 1 base, and 4 bases stayed unmatched. This CDR3 comprises 15 residues. CDR3 sequence (DNA): TGTGCCAGCAGGATAGCGGGGGGCGGCACAGATACGCAGTATTTT. This translates into CASRIAGGGTDTQYF.

There are a few counts of this clonotype. The rearrangement joins TRBV11-3 to TRBJ2-3, with D possibly being TRBD2 (5 bases). The CDR3 spans 17 residues. Germline CDR1 reads SGHNT; CDR2 reads YENEEA. Trimming cost V 5 bases and J 0 bases, with 18 bases left between them. In DNA form, the CDR3 reads TGTGCCAGCAGCCTGGGAGTGGCTAGCCTAAGCACAGATACGCAGTATTTT. Amino acid sequence: CASSLGVASLSTDTQYF.

This clonotype was detected a few times. The chain combines TRBV12-3 or TRBV12-4 with TRBJ2-7, with 11 bases fitting TRBD2. The CDR3 length is 13 residues. The J segment lost 5 bases and the V segment lost 6 bases, leaving 3 bases of the junction unmatched. DNA for the CDR3: TGTGCCAGCAGAAGGGGACTAGCGGACGAGCAGTACTTC. Protein product: CASRRGLADEQYF.

In its sample, this clonotype was seen a few times. The DNA for the CDR3 is TGTGCCAGCAGTTTTGAGGGAAAGACCTACGAGCAGTACTTC. It translates to CASSFEGKTYEQYF. The genes are TRBV12-3 or TRBV12-4 and TRBJ2-7, with a possible D match to TRBD2 (5 bases). The CDR3 extends over 14 amino acids. The V and J ends lost 3 bases and 2 bases respectively, with 11 bases between them.

This clonotype was found many times. The chain uses TRBV3-1 and TRBJ2-4; 8 bases are shared with TRBD2. Germline loops: CDR1 LGHDT, CDR2 YNNKEL (reference sequence). The CDR3 totals 18 residues. The J segment lost 8 bases and the V segment lost 0 bases, leaving 15 bases of the junction unmatched. The CDR3, as DNA: TGTGCCAGCAGCCAAGATCAATGGAATAGGACCGGGAGGGACATTCAGTACTTC. It yields the protein CASSQDQWNRTGRDIQYF.

This clonotype was recorded many times. The V gene is TRBV4-1, the J gene TRBJ1-4; D ambiguous. This CDR3 spans 19 amino acids. V gave up 0 bases and J gave up 0 bases, with 17 bases separating them. Looked up from germline, CDR1 is MGHRA and CDR2 is YSYEKL. The CDR3 here is CASSQDQTGTMATNEKLFF. The CDR3 DNA sequence: TGCGCCAGCAGCCAAGACCAGACGGGAACTATGGCAACTAATGAAAAACTGTTTTTT.

In its sample, this clonotype was seen many times. The gene calls are TRBV18 and TRBJ2-1; D is undetermined. The V end was cut by 7 bases, the J end by 5 bases, with 12 bases between. The CDR3 sequence is 13 residues long. The germline V gene has CDR1 KGHSH and CDR2 LQKENI. CDR3: CASFRSGNNEQFF. In DNA, the CDR3 is TGTGCCAGCTTCCGTTCGGGTAACAATGAGCAGTTCTTC.

This chain connects TRBV27 to TRBJ2-3, with a weak D call TRBD1 (5 bases). This CDR3 spans 15 amino acids. Deletions cut 4 bases from V and 6 bases from J, with 17 bases between. CDR1 is MNHEY and CDR2 is SMNVEV in the germline V gene (reference sequence). The CDR3 DNA sequence: TGTGCCAGCAGTTCCCGTCCGGGTGGGGCGGATACGCAGTATTTT. Protein product: CASSSRPGGADTQYF.

This clonotype has ten or more counts. The chain has TRBV19 and TRBJ1-5; 7 bases line up with TRBD1. Looked up from germline, CDR1 is LNHDA and CDR2 is SQIVND (reference sequence). The CDR3 runs to 15 residues. Trimming at V came to 3 bases and at J to 2 bases, leaving 4 bases not matched to a gene. The CDR3, as DNA: TGTGCCAGTAGTATTGAGGGGGCGGGCAATCAGCCCCAGCATTTT. Its protein product is CASSIEGAGNQPQHF.

This clonotype was detected ten times or more. This rearrangement joins TRBV20-1 to TRBJ2-3; 7 bases line up with TRBD2. After removal of 3 bases from V and 2 bases from J, the junction contained 11 bases not matched to a gene. Germline lookup yields CDR1 DFQATT and CDR2 SNEGSKA (reference sequence). The CDR3 runs to 16 residues. The CDR3 protein is CSASGRAGSITDTQYF. The CDR3 nucleotides read TGCAGTGCTAGTGGTAGAGCGGGGTCCATCACAGATACGCAGTATTTT.

The sample holds many counts of this clonotype. This rearrangement joins TRBV5-1 to TRBJ2-2; D is uncertain. This CDR3 is 15 amino acids long. From germline, CDR1 is SGHRS and CDR2 YFSETQ. Trimming stripped 0 bases from V and 2 bases from J, with 8 bases between. The CDR3 coding sequence is TGCGCCAGCAGCTTGGTAGCCAGCAACACCGGGGAGCTGTTTTTT. Its protein product is CASSLVASNTGELFF.

This clonotype was seen ten or more times. CDR3 coding DNA: TGCGCCAGCAGACCCGGGACAGGGCCTACCGGGGAGCTGTTTTTT. It codes for CASRPGTGPTGELFF. The chain employs TRBV5-1 and TRBJ2-2, with 9 nucleotides matching TRBD1. The CDR3 sequence is 15 residues long. Losses at the gene ends were 5 bases for V and 5 bases for J; bases not matched to a gene: 7. Per germline, CDR1 SGHRS and CDR2 YFSETQ.

This clonotype appeared many times. The chain carries TRBV6-6 and TRBJ1-6; no definite D call. This CDR3 spans 15 amino acids. Germline V gene data show CDR1 as MNHNY and CDR2 as SVGAGI (reference sequence). Trimming took off 5 bases at V and 8 bases at J, with 16 bases between the two ends. The CDR3 protein is CASSAPEGMDSPLHF. CDR3 in DNA: TGTGCCAGCAGTGCCCCGGAGGGTATGGATTCACCCCTCCACTTT.

This clonotype was detected many times. J is TRBJ2-2 and V is TRBV18, with D uncertain. Germline-derived CDR1 and CDR2 are KGHSH and LQKENI. The CDR3 consists of 14 residues. Trimming left V 2 bases short and J 1 base short, with 5 bases between. The CDR3 protein is CASSPGENTGELFF. The CDR3 DNA reads TGTGCCAGCTCACCAGGGGAGAACACCGGGGAGCTGTTTTTT.

This clonotype was counted many times. The chain is built from TRBV20-1 and TRBJ2-3; maybe TRBD2 (6 bases). CDR1 is DFQATT, CDR2 SNEGSKA, per germline (reference sequence). The V gene lost 6 bases and the J gene lost 1 base, with 11 bases spanning the gap. The CDR3 sequence is 13 residues long. CDR3: CSAKGLGTDTQYF. CDR3 nucleotides: TGCAGTGCCAAGGGACTTGGCACAGATACGCAGTATTTT.

This clonotype was counted many times. The gene calls are TRBV18 and TRBJ1-6, with D possibly matching TRBD1 (5 bases). V was pared by 2 bases and J by 8 bases, with 10 bases between. This CDR3 spans 14 amino acids. Germline CDR1 reads KGHSH; CDR2 reads LQKENI. The CDR3 sequence: CASSPSGGDSPLHF. For the CDR3, the DNA is TGTGCCAGCTCACCATCCGGGGGGGATTCACCCCTCCACTTT.

The table lists this clonotype with many counts. V is TRBV20-1 and J is TRBJ2-5, with D unresolved. Trimming stripped 3 bases from V and 4 bases from J, with 9 bases between. Germline CDR1 DFQATT, CDR2 SNEGSKA (reference sequence). This CDR3 contains 12 residues. Here the CDR3 reads CSASRPRETQYF. CDR3 DNA: TGCAGTGCTAGCAGGCCAAGAGAGACCCAGTACTTC.

This clonotype has at least ten counts. The V gene is TRBV18, the J gene TRBJ2-5; D may be TRBD2 (5 bases). Trimming shortened V by 6 bases and J by 1 base, and 12 bases separated the two germline ends. CDR1 KGHSH and CDR2 LQKENI come from the germline V gene. The CDR3 has 14 amino acids. CDR3 nucleotide sequence: TGTGCCAGCTCCACTCCGGGGTCCCAAGAGACCCAGTACTTC. It codes for CASSTPGSQETQYF.

In this sample, this clonotype turned up a few times. DNA of the CDR3: TGTGCCAGCAGTGCGGACAGGGCCGGGGAGCTGTTTTTT. Protein: CASSADRAGELFF. This chain joins TRBV12-3 or TRBV12-4 and TRBJ2-2; 8 bases line up with TRBD1. This CDR3 is 13 amino acids long. Unmatched junction bases numbered 2, after V lost 5 bases and J lost 6 bases.

This clonotype was picked up many times. This chain uses TRBV7-6 with TRBJ1-3; D not certain. Deletions cut 4 bases from V and 0 bases from J, with 10 bases between. The CDR3 is made up of 15 amino acids. CDR1 SGHVS and CDR2 FNYEAQ come from the germline V gene. CDR3 loop: CASSYGPSSGNTIYF. CDR3 sequence (DNA): TGTGCCAGCAGCTACGGACCGAGCTCTGGAAACACCATATATTTT.